The T cell receptor (beta chain) under discussion was sequenced for a study of T cell responses to AZD1222 COVID-19 vaccine. Study-level results: Increases in Spike-specific TCR breadth and depth were seen after two AZD1222 doses.

This CDR3 is built from 13 residues. Looked up from germline, CDR1 is SGHRS and CDR2 is YFSETQ. V lost 2 bases and J 3 bases, leaving 8 bases between the germline ends. The method was immunoSEQ multiplex PCR; TCRdb's version includes in-frame clones alone and lacks a portion of them. Among about 150,000 clones listed, roughly nine tenths were seen once. This clone has a single count. No antigen is known for it. The chain employs TRBV5-1 and TRBJ2-5; a weak D match, TRBD2 (5 bases). The clonotype originates from an adult who had recovered from COVID-19. The material sequenced was peripheral blood, taken after recovery from COVID-19. CDR3 bases: TGCGCCAGCAGCTTACCCGGGGAAGAGACCCAGTACTTC. Translation gives CASSLPGEETQYF.